This T cell receptor beta chain was sequenced in a study of OX40 agonist ivuxolimab in advanced cancers. In terms of the full investigation: Ivuxolimab was a fully human IgG2 agonistic monoclonal antibody targeting the costimulatory receptor OX40 (CD134). Intravenous ivuxolimab was administered to patients every 2 weeks at six dose levels: 0.01, 0.1, 0.3, 1.5, 3 and 10 mg/kg. Of the 52 patients in dose escalation, 19 had hepatocellular carcinoma, about 15 had melanoma, 9 had renal cell carcinoma and 9 had head and neck cancer. In the dose-escalation cohort, 82.7% of patients were male, and the mean age was approximately 60 years, with a range of 23 to 79. Patients were allowed to have had prior anti-PD-1, anti-PD-L1 or anti-CTLA-4 therapy, and approximately 41% of the dose-escalation patients had previously received checkpoint inhibitors. Partial responses occurred in three dose-escalation patients: two with cutaneous melanoma and one with hepatocellular carcinoma. The point of sequencing TCRbeta in the periphery was to test whether ivuxolimab changed TCR sequence diversity and drove clonal T-cell expansion. The paper reports the monotherapy dose-escalation portion (N of about 56 patients) of the phase I ivuxolimab trial. General conclusions and limits of the study: In partial responders in the 0.1-3.0 mg/kg groups, normalized peripheral clonal expansion was found to be among the lowest, especially among CD8+ T cells. Antigen specificity was not determined for the clonally expanded peripheral T cells. Low levels of normalized T-cell clonal expansion were also shown by some nonresponding patients. At doses from 0.1 to 3.0 mg/kg, clonal expansion was seen in both CD4+ and CD8+ blood T cells between baseline and week 6. After ivuxolimab, CD8+ T cells had more expanded clones than CD4+ T cells on average.

To note about this clone: Its binding antigen is unknown. Nothing much larger sits one base from this clone, and base qualities are not available.

The trial excluded patients who had a history of autoimmune disease or were on systemic immunosuppression. Peripheral blood for TCR sequencing was collected from all dose cohorts at baseline, on cycle 4 day 1, and on cycle 7 day 1. The samples were taken from a phase I, first-in-human, multicenter, open-label dose-escalation trial of ivuxolimab. Adults with locally advanced or metastatic melanoma, renal cell carcinoma, hepatocellular carcinoma or head and neck squamous cell carcinoma were enrolled in the trial. Before TCR sequencing, CD4+ and CD8+ T cells were separately sorted from peripheral blood. Per the germline V gene, ENHRY is the CDR1 and SYGVKD is the CDR2. V loses 6 bases of germline sequence and J loses 1 base, and the interval between the two ends is 9 bases. From the cysteine up to the phenylalanine, the CDR3 has a length of 13 residues. Just the 39-base CDR3 DNA is kept, in frame starting at base 1.

Genomic DNA was isolated from the sorted cells so that the TCRbeta CDR3 region could be sequenced. The immunoSEQ Assay was used to sequence the TCRbeta CDR3 regions. TCRdb obtained this table from immuneACCESS and retained in-frame rearrangements with V and J assigned. These tables miss some clones; where compared with another copy, unresolved V genes account for less than half of the shortfall, and the remainder is unexplained. Recorded for this sample are around 79,000 clones; around 86% of them occurred a single time. Jointly, the top ten make up under 0.85% of the sample. The specimen was CD4+ or CD8+ T cells sorted from blood, collected in a trial of the OX40 agonist ivuxolimab. The receptor was isolated from an adult with an advanced solid tumor such as melanoma, head and neck, liver or kidney cancer. Recombination joined TRBV10-3 with TRBJ1-1; a tentative D call is TRBD1 (6 bases match). The nucleotide sequence is given as TGTGCCATCAGCTCACAGGGGAACACTGAAGCTTTCTTT. Its protein product is CAISSQGNTEAFF.